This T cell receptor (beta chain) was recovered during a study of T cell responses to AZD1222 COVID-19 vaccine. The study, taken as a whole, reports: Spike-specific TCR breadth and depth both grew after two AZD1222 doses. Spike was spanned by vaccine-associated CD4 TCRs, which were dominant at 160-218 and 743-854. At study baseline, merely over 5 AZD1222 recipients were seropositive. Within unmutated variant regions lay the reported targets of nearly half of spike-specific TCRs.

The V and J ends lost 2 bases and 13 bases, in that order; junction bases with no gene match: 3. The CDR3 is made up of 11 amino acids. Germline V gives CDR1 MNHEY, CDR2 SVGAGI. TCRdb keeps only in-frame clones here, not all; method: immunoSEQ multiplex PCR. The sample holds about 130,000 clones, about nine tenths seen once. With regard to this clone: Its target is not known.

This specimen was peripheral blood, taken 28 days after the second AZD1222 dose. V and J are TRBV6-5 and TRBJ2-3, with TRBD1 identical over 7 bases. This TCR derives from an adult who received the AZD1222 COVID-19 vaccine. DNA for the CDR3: TGTGCCAGCAGTTACCGAACAGGGGAGTATTTT. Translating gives CASSYRTGEYF.